Listed below are T cell receptor beta chains from one sample, sequenced in a study of T cell changes during pregnancy in multiple sclerosis. The data were produced by immunoSEQ multiplex PCR, yet TCRdb's version contains in-frame clones alone and is incomplete. The sample carries about 40,000 clones, roughly nine tenths recorded once. The source material was peripheral blood, sampled before pregnancy. The receptor source for this set is a female donor with multiple sclerosis, enrolled in a pregnancy study. Both conserved end residues are part of each CDR3. The D gene is left open where the match is weak. Clone size is shown for a subset of rows, as once, few, many or a class of expanded clone.

v_gene	j_gene	abundance	d_gene	CDR3nt	CDR3aa
TRBV27	TRBJ2-7	-	TRBD2	TGTGCCAGCAGACTAGCGGGAAACCACGAGCAGTACTTC	CASRLAGNHEQYF
TRBV5-1	TRBJ1-1	-	TRBD1	TGCGCCAGCAGCGGCGGGACAGAGGCCACTGAAGCTTTCTTT	CASSGGTEATEAFF
TRBV6-5	TRBJ1-3	-	-	TGTGCCAGCAGTTTCCTTCGAAGGCCAGGAGGAAACACCATATATTTT	CASSFLRRPGGNTIYF
TRBV29-1	TRBJ1-3	-	-	TGCAGCGTCGCTGAAGCCTCTGGAAACACCATATATTTT	CSVAEASGNTIYF
TRBV7-9	TRBJ2-7	once	-	TGTGCCAGCAGCTTGGGTTCCGGGACACAGGTCTGGGAGCAGTACTTC	CASSLGSGTQVWEQYF
TRBV19	TRBJ2-2	-	-	TGTGCCAGTAGTATAGGGGCAGTCCAGGGCGGGGAGCTGTTTTTT	CASSIGAVQGGELFF
TRBV4-1	TRBJ2-1	-	TRBD2	TGCGCCAGCAGCCAAGAGACTAGCGGGAGTCTCAATGAGCAGTTCTTC	CASSQETSGSLNEQFF
TRBV7-2	TRBJ2-7	once	-	TGTGCCAGCACCAAAAATGGGGCCAACTACGAGCAGTACTTC	CASTKNGANYEQYF
TRBV6-5	TRBJ2-5	once	TRBD1	TGTGCCAGCAGTTACGCGGCCGGGACAGGGGTAGAGACCCAGTACTTC	CASSYAAGTGVETQYF
TRBV7-2	TRBJ2-7	-	-	TGTGCCAGCAGCTTAGGTACTACCTACGAGCAGTACTTC	CASSLGTTYEQYF
TRBV7-9	TRBJ2-4	once	TRBD1	TGTGCCAGCAGCTCCCGGGACAGGGGAATTTTGGGAAACATTCAGTACTTC	CASSSRDRGILGNIQYF
TRBV28	TRBJ2-1	-	TRBD2	TGTGCCAGCAGTTCAGAACGACTAGCGGGAGGAACGGGGTTCTTC	CASSSERLAGGTGFF
TRBV9	TRBJ1-2	-	-	TGTGCCAGCAGCGTAGAGGGGATTAATGGCTACACCTTC	CASSVEGINGYTF
TRBV10-2	TRBJ1-5	-	-	TGCGCCAGCAGTGAGTCGACAGGTTTCGGCAATCAGCCCCAGCATTTT	CASSESTGFGNQPQHF
TRBV7-2	TRBJ1-5	once	-	TGTGCCAGCAGCTTACGGCGGATTAATCAGCCCCAGCATTTT	CASSLRRINQPQHF
TRBV6-5	TRBJ2-5	-	TRBD2	TGTGCCAGCAGTCTCGGACTAGAACGGGGGACCCAGTACTTC	CASSLGLERGTQYF
TRBV9	TRBJ2-1	few	-	TGTGCCAGCAGCGAGACAGCTTATGAGCAGTTCTTC	CASSETAYEQFF
TRBV4-1	TRBJ2-7	-	TRBD2	TGCGCCAGCAGCCAAGGTCTACTAGCGACGCCCTACGAGCAGTACTTC	CASSQGLLATPYEQYF
TRBV27	TRBJ2-1	-	TRBD1	TGTGCCAGCGGCCTAGGGCCCGGGACAGGGCTAGTTAATGAGCAGTTCTTC	CASGLGPGTGLVNEQFF
TRBV27	TRBJ2-7	-	TRBD1	TGTGCCAGCAGTCTACGTTTCTGGACAGGCTTTTACGAGCAGTACTTC	CASSLRFWTGFYEQYF
TRBV9	TRBJ2-3	-	-	TGTGCCAGCAGCGGAGCGGAGCGAAACACAGATACGCAGTATTTT	CASSGAERNTDTQYF
TRBV7-3	TRBJ2-7	-	TRBD1	TGTGCCAGCAGCCCCCGGACAGGATCCGGCTACGAGCAGTACTTC	CASSPRTGSGYEQYF
TRBV7-9	TRBJ2-7	once	TRBD2	TGTGCCAGCAGCTTGGCGAGTTCTGTACTAGCGGCTTCCTACGAGCAGTACTTC	CASSLASSVLAASYEQYF
TRBV19	TRBJ1-2	-	-	TGTGCCAGTAGTGCCAACGACAGGAGCTATGGCTACACCTTC	CASSANDRSYGYTF
TRBV25-1	TRBJ1-4	-	-	TGTGCCAGCAGTGGAAAGGACCCGGGCGGGTCCGAAAAACTGTTTTTT	CASSGKDPGGSEKLFF
TRBV28	TRBJ1-2	-	-	TGTGCCAGCAGTTTATTCGCAGGGGTCGATGGCTACACCTTC	CASSLFAGVDGYTF
TRBV7-8	TRBJ2-1	-	-	TGTGCCAGCAGGCGTCGCAGGGTCCCCCCCTACAATGAGCAGTTCTTC	CASRRRRVPPYNEQFF
TRBV10-3	TRBJ1-3	-	-	TGTGCCATCAGTGAGTCCGGGAGGGGGTATTCTGGAAACACCATATATTTT	CAISESGRGYSGNTIYF
TRBV5-5	TRBJ2-2	-	-	TGTGCCAGCAGCCCAGGGGATGGGTACACCGGGGAGCTGTTTTTT	CASSPGDGYTGELFF
TRBV7-9	TRBJ1-3	-	TRBD1	TGTGCCAGCAGCCACACAGGGGAAGGCGGAAACACCATATATTTT	CASSHTGEGGNTIYF
TRBV27	TRBJ1-1	-	-	TGTGCCAGCAGTGTCTTGGGGCCACAGAACACTGAAGCTTTCTTT	CASSVLGPQNTEAFF
TRBV4-3	TRBJ2-3	-	TRBD2	TGCGCCAGCAGCCAAGAGATCCAGACTAGCGCCCATACGCAGTATTTT	CASSQEIQTSAHTQYF
TRBV6-5	TRBJ2-7	-	-	TGTGCCAGCAGAGCGGTTTACGAGCAGTACTTC	CASRAVYEQYF
TRBV28	TRBJ2-5	once	-	TGTGCCAGCAGTTTATATAATAGTGGATCATCAGGCGAAGAGACCCAGTACTTC	CASSLYNSGSSGEETQYF
TRBV4-2	TRBJ2-7	-	-	TGTGCCAGCAGCCCCCACGGGGCGGGGACCTACGAGCAGTACTTC	CASSPHGAGTYEQYF
TRBV29-1	TRBJ1-2	-	TRBD1	TGCAGCGTAGACTCTAAGACAGGGAACTATGGCTACACCTTC	CSVDSKTGNYGYTF
TRBV6-4	TRBJ1-3	-	-	TGTGCCAGCAGCGGACACGCTGGTGGAAACACCATATATTTT	CASSGHAGGNTIYF
TRBV7-2	TRBJ2-1	-	-	TGTGCCAGCAGCTTAGATAACAATGAGCAGTTCTTC	CASSLDNNEQFF
TRBV18	TRBJ2-7	few	-	TGTGCCAGCTCACCAGAGGCGGGGGAGCAGTACTTC	CASSPEAGEQYF